The present TCR beta chain was sequenced within a study of breast tumors, draining lymph nodes, adjacent tissues. Between the trimmed V and J ends, which lost 6 bases and 7 bases, there was a span of 13 bases. Germline lookup yields CDR1 DFQATT and CDR2 SNEGSKA (reference sequence). This CDR3 is built from 13 residues. In regard to this clonotype: The antigen remains unidentified.

Findings and limits, study-wide: Data fit most tumor T cells coming from lymph node, expanding in tumor. The lymph node origin of tumor T cells was framed as consistent with a hypothesis, not demonstrated. Compared with lymph nodes, tumors were less diverse; compared with nontumor tissue, more.

TCRdb reprocessed the multiplex PCR reads with MiXCR, giving one entry per CDR3 protein. The table has more than 50,000 distinct CDR3 sequences, approximately 62% seen once; the top ten hold around 19%. The chain couples TRBV20-1 to TRBJ1-6, with D maybe TRBD1 (6 bases). Specimen: breast tumor tissue. This TCR came from a female donor with breast cancer. Some clones in this sample may be carry-over from other donors' samples. The DNA of the CDR3 is TGCAGTGCCCAGAAAACAGGGAATTCACCCCTCCACTTT. It yields the protein CSAQKTGNSPLHF.